The clone carrying this T cell receptor (beta chain) occurred many times. The antigen is unknown. This entry comes from a study of early T cells in non-severe SARS-CoV-2 infection. Study-level findings and limits: Database matching using VDJdb favored anti-spike CD8 responses, with private and CD4 specificities left missing.

As part of library construction, unique molecular identifiers were attached to individual cDNA molecules. TCRdb reprocessed the 5' RACE reads with MiXCR, giving one entry per CDR3 protein. Of around 40,000 distinct CDR3 sequences in the sample, roughly 5.7% were seen once. Trimming took 6 bases from V and 5 from J, leaving 13 bases between them. This CDR3 region has 13 residues. The sample taken for sequencing was whole blood. This sequence was found in an adult who was a healthcare worker with PCR-confirmed SARS-CoV-2 infection or an uninfected control (not recorded which). The chain employs TRBV12-3 or TRBV12-4 and TRBJ1-1, with no clear D. CDR3: CASSLSHRTEAFF. The CDR3 DNA sequence: TGTGCCAGCAGCCTCTCGCACCGGACTGAAGCTTTCTTT.